These 5 T cell receptor beta chains share one sample of origin, sequenced in a study of T-cell reconstitution after alpha-beta-depleted transplantation in children. Unique molecular identifiers featured in how the TCRbeta library was prepared. One entry per CDR3 protein, called by TCRdb with MiXCR from the PCR reads. The table has about 230,000 distinct CDR3 sequences, 8.5% to 10% seen once. This specimen was PBMCs from the stem cell graft donor, taken from the stem cell graft. These receptors all come from a human donor who donated a stem cell graft to a child with acute lymphoblastic leukemia.

This clonotype was observed a handful of times. The chain has TRBV7-9 and TRBJ1-5; TRBD1 is a possible D gene (6 bases). V was cut by 8 bases and J by 4 bases, with 12 bases left in between. The V gene's germline CDR1 is SEHNR and CDR2 FQNEAQ (reference sequence). The CDR3 totals 13 residues. The CDR3, as DNA: TGTGCCAGCCAAGGGACACTGAATCAGCCCCAGCATTTT. Translated: CASQGTLNQPQHF.

This clonotype was counted a few times. The V and J genes are TRBV10-3 and TRBJ2-3; 9 bases line up with TRBD2. Germline lookup yields CDR1 ENHRY and CDR2 SYGVKD. The V and J ends lost 8 bases and 4 bases, in that order; junction bases with no gene match: 10. The CDR3 contains 15 residues. CDR3 nucleotides: TGTGCCATCGGAAGGGCGGGGGGGCCCCCAGATACGCAGTATTTT. It translates to CAIGRAGGPPDTQYF.

This clonotype turned up a few times. The chain is built from TRBV4-3 and TRBJ2-7, with 7 bases aligning to TRBD2. V trimming: 0 bases; J trimming: 2 bases; junction bases outside the gene matches: 7. Per germline, CDR1 LGHNA and CDR2 YSLEER. This CDR3 has 16 residues. CDR3 sequence (DNA): TGCGCCAGCAGCCAAGATGCGGAGCGGGGAGCCTACGAGCAGTACTTC. Translating it yields CASSQDAERGAYEQYF.

This clonotype has only a few counts. This chain joins TRBV3-1 and TRBJ2-1; the match to TRBD2 covers 13 bases. The germline gives CDR1 LGHDT, CDR2 YNNKEL (reference sequence). The CDR3 runs to 17 residues. V lost 0 bases and J lost 4; bases outside the gene matches: 3. The CDR3 here is CASSQEGTSGEYNEQFF. In DNA, the CDR3 is TGTGCCAGCAGCCAAGAGGGGACTAGCGGGGAGTACAATGAGCAGTTCTTC.

The rearrangement uses TRBV5-4 and TRBJ2-3; the match to TRBD2 covers 11 bases. The germline V gene encodes CDR1 SGHNT and CDR2 YYREEE (reference sequence). There are 16 residues in the CDR3. J gave up 3 bases and V 3 bases, and 6 bases lay outside the gene matches. CDR3 in DNA: TGTGCCAGCAGCTCATTAGCGGGGGGGCGAACAGATACGCAGTATTTT. Its protein is CASSSLAGGRTDTQYF.